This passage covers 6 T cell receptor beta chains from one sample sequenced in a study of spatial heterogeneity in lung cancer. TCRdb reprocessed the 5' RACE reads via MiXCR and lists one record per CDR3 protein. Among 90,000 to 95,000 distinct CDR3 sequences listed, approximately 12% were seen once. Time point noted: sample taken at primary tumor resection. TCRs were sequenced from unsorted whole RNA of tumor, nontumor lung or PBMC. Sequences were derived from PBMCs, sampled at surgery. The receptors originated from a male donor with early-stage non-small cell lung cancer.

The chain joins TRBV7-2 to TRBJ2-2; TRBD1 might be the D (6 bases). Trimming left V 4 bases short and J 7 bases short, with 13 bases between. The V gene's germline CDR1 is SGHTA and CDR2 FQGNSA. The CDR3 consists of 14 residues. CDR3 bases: TGTGCCAGCAGCTCCTACAGGGCGGGCGGGGAGCTGTTTTTT. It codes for CASSSYRAGGELFF.

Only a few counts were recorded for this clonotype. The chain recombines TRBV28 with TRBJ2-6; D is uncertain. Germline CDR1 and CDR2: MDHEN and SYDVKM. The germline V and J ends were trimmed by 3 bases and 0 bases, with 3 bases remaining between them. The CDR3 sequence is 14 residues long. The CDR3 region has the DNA TGTGCCAGCAGTTTGCACTCTGGGGCCAACGTCCTGACTTTC. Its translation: CASSLHSGANVLTF.

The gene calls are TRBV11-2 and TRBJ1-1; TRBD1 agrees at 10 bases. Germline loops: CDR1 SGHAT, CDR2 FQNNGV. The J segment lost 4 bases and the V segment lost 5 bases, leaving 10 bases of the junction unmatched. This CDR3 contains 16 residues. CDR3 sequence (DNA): TGTGCCAGCAGCCCCCTGACAGGGGGCGCAGGCACTGAAGCTTTCTTT. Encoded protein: CASSPLTGGAGTEAFF. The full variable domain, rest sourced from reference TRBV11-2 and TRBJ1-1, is EAGVAQSPRYKIIEKRQSVAFWCNPISGHATLYWYQQILGQGPKLLIQFQNNGVVDDSQLPKDRFSAERLKGVDSTLKIQPAKLEDSAVYLCASSPLTGGAGTEAFFGQGTRLTVV.

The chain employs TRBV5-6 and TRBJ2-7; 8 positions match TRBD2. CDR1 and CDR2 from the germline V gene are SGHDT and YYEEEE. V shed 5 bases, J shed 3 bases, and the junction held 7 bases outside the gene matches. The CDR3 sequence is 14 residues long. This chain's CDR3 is CASRPGTRIYEQYF. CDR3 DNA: TGTGCCAGCAGGCCCGGGACTAGGATCTACGAGCAGTACTTC.

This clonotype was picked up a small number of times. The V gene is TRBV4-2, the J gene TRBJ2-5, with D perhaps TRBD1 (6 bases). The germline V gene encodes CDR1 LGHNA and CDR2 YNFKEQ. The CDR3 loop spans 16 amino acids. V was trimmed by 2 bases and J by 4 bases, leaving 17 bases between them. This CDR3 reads CASSQLGASRGETQYF. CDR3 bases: TGTGCCAGCAGCCAATTGGGGGCCTCTAGGGGAGAGACCCAGTACTTC.

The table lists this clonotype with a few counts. CDR3 protein: CSARVRQGVNTEAFF. For the CDR3, the DNA is TGCAGTGCTAGAGTTCGACAGGGGGTGAACACTGAAGCTTTCTTT. The chain carries TRBV20-1 and TRBJ1-1; 9 nucleotides line up with TRBD1. The CDR3 is 15 residues long. V trimming: 1 base; J trimming: 0 bases; junction bases outside the gene matches: 3. Germline CDR1 reads DFQATT; CDR2 reads SNEGSKA (reference sequence).